The clone carrying this T cell receptor beta chain was detected once. Libraries were prepared by immunoSEQ multiplex PCR; TCRdb keeps only in-frame clonotypes and omits some of them. Among 30,000 to 45,000 clones listed, more than 90% were seen once. The data were taken from a study of T cell changes during pregnancy in multiple sclerosis. The CDR3 spans 14 residues. Germline values: CDR1 MNHEY, CDR2 SMNVEV (reference sequence). With V trimmed by 5 bases and J by 6 bases, 9 bases remained unmatched. The sample was CD8+ T cells from peripheral blood mononuclear cells, taken in the first trimester of pregnancy. This TCR came from a female donor with multiple sclerosis, enrolled in a pregnancy study. The rearrangement links TRBV27 to TRBJ1-2; 7 bases are a match to TRBD1. The CDR3 nucleotides are TGTGCCAGCAGTCCCACAGGGGCCCCTCATGGCTACACCTTC. This codes for CASSPTGAPHGYTF.